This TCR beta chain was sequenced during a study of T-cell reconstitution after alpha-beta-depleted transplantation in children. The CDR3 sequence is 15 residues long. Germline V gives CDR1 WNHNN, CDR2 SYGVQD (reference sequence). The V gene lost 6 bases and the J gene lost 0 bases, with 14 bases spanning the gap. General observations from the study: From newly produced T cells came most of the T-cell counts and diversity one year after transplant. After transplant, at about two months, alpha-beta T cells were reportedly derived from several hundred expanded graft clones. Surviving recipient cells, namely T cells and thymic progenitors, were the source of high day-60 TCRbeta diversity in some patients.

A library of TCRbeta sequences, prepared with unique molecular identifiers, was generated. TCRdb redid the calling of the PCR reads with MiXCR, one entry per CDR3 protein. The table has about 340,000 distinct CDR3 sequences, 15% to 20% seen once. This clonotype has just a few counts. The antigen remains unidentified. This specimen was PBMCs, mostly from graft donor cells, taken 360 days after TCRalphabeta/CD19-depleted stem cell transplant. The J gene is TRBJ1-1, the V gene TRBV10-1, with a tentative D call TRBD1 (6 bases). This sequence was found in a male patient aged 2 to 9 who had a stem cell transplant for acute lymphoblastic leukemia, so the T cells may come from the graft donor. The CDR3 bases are TGCGCCAGCAGGCCTCGGCAGGGGCTGAACACTGAAGCTTTCTTT. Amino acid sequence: CASRPRQGLNTEAFF.